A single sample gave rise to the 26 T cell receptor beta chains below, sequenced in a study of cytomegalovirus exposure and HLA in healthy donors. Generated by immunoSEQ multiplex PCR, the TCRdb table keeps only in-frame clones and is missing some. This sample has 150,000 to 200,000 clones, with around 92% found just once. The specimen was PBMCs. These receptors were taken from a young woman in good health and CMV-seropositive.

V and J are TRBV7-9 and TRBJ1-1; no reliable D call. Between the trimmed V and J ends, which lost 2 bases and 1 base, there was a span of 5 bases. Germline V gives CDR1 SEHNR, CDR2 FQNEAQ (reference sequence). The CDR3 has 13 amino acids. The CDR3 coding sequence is TGTGCCAGCAGCTTAAGACAGAACACTGAAGCTTTCTTT. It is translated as CASSLRQNTEAFF. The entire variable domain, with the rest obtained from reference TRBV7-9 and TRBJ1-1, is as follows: DTGVSQNPRHKITKRGQNVTFRCDPISEHNRLYWYRQTLGQGPEFLTYFQNEAQLEKSRLLSDRFSAERPKGSFSTLEIQRTEQGDSAMYLCASSLRQNTEAFFGQGTRLTVV.

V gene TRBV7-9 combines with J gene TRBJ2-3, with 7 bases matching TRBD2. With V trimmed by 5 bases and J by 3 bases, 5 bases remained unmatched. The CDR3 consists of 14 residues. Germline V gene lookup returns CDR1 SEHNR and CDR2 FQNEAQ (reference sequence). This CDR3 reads CASSQGLQTDTQYF. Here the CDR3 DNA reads TGTGCCAGCAGCCAGGGACTACAAACAGATACGCAGTATTTT.

CDR3 coding DNA: TGTGCCAGTAGTGTCGGGACCAAGGGAGGGGAAAAACTGTTTTTT. It yields the protein CASSVGTKGGEKLFF. The genes are TRBV19 and TRBJ1-4; weak D call: TRBD1 (5 bases). V lost 5 bases and J 8 bases, leaving 18 bases between the germline ends. Germline V lookup: CDR1 LNHDA, CDR2 SQIVND (reference sequence). This CDR3 contains 15 residues. The full variable domain, with the rest looked up from reference TRBV19 and TRBJ1-4, is DGGITQSPKYLFRKEGQNVTLSCEQNLNHDAMYWYRQDPGQGLRLIYYSQIVNDFQKGDIAEGYSVSREKKESFPLTVTSAQKNPTAFYLCASSVGTKGGEKLFFGSGTQLSVL.

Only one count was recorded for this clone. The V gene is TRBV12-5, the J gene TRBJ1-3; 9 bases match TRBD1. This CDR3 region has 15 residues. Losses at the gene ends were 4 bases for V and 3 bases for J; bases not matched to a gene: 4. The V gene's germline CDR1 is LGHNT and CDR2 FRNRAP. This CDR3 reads CASGSRDRVGNTIYF. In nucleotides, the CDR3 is TGTGCTAGTGGTTCCAGGGACAGGGTTGGAAACACCATATATTTT.

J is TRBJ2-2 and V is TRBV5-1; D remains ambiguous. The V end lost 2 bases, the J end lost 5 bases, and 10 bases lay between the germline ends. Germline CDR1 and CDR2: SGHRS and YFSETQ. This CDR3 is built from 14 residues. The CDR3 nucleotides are TGCGCCAGCAGCTTTAGTGAGGAGACCGGGGAGCTGTTTTTT. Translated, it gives CASSFSEETGELFF.

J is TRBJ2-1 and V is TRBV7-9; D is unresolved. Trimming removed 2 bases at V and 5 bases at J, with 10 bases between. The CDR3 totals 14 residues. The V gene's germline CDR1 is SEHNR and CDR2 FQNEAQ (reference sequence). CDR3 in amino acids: CASSLRNRDNEQFF. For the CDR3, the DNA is TGTGCCAGCAGCTTAAGAAACAGAGACAATGAGCAGTTCTTC.

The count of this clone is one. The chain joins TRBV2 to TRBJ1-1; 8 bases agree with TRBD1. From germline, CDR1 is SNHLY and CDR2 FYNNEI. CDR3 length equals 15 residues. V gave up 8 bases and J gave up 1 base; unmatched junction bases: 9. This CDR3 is CASARQGTSNTEAFF. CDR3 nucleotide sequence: TGTGCCAGCGCGAGACAGGGGACCTCGAACACTGAAGCTTTCTTT.

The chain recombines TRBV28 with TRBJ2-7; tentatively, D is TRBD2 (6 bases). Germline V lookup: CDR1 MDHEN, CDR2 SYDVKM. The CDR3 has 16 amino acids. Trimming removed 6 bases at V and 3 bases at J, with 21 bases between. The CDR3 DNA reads TGTGCCAGCAGCCTAATTCATGGCGGGGCGAACTACGAGCAGTACTTC. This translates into CASSLIHGGANYEQYF.

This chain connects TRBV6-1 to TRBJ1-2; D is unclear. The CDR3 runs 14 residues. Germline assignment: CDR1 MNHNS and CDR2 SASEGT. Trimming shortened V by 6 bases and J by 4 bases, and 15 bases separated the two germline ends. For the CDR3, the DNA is TGTGCCAGCAGGTTGGCCCTCCTAGGCTATGGCTACACCTTC. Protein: CASRLALLGYGYTF.

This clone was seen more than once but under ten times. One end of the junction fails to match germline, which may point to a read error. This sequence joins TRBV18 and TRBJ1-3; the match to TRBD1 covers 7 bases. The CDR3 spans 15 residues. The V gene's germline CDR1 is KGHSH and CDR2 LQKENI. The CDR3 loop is CASSAPGGDGNTIYF. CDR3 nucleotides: TGTGCCAGCTCAGCACCAGGGGGTGACGGAAACACCATATATTTT.

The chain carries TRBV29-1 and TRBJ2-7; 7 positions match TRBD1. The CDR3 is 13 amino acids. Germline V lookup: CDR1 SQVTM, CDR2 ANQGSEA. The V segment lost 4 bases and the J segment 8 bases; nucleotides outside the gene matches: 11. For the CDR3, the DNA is TGCAGCGTTGCGACACCACAGGGGACGAAGCAGTACTTC. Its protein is CSVATPQGTKQYF.

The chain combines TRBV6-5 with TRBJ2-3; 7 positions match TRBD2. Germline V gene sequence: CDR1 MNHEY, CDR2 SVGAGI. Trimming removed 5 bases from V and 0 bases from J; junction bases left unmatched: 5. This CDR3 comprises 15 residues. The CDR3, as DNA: TGTGCCAGCAGTCCCCTTAGCGGGAGCACAGATACGCAGTATTTT. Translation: CASSPLSGSTDTQYF.

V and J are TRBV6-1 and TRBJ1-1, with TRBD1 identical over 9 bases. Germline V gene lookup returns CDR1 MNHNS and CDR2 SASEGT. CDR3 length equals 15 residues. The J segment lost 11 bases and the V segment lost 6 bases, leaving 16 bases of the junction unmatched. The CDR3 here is CASREHSGTGSIAFF. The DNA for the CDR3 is TGTGCCAGCAGAGAGCATTCCGGGACAGGGTCAATCGCTTTCTTT.

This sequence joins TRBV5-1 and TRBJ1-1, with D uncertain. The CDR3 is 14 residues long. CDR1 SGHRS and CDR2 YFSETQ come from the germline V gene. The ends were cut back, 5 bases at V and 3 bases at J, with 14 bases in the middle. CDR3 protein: CASRPPGVYTEAFF. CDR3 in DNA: TGCGCCAGCAGGCCCCCGGGTGTTTACACTGAAGCTTTCTTT.

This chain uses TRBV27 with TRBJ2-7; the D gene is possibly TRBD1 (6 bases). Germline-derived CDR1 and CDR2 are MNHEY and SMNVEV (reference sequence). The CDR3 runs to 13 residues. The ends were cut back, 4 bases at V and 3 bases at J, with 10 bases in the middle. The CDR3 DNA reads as TGTGCCAGCAGTTCCCGACAGGTCTACGAGCAGTACTTC. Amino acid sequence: CASSSRQVYEQYF.

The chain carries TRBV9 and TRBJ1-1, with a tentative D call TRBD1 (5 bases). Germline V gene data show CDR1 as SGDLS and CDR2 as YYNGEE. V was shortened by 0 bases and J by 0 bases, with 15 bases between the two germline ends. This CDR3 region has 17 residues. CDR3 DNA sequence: TGTGCCAGCAGCGTAGGATTAATTGACAGCATGAACACTGAAGCTTTCTTT. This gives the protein CASSVGLIDSMNTEAFF.

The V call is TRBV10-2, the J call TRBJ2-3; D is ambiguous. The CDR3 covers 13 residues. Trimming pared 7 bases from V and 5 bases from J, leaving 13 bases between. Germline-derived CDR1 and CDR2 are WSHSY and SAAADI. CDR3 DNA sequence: TGCGCCAGCAATTCAGAGGATAAAGATACGCAGTATTTT. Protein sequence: CASNSEDKDTQYF.

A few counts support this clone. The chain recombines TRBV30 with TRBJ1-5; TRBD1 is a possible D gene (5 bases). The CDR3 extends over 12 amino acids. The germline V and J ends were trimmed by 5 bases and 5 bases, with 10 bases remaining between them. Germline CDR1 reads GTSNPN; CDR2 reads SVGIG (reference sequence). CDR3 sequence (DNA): TGTGCCTGGGGCAGGGATTATCAGCCCCAGCATTTT. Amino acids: CAWGRDYQPQHF.

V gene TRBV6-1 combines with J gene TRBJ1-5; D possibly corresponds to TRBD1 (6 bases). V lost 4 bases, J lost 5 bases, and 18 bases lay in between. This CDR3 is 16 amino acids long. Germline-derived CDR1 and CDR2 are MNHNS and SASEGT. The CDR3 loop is CASSGVGQRWDQPQHF. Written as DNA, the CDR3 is TGTGCCAGCAGTGGCGTCGGACAGCGGTGGGATCAGCCCCAGCATTTT.

The CDR3: CASSYWGGAYGYTF. The CDR3 bases are TGTGCCAGCAGTTACTGGGGGGGTGCCTATGGCTACACCTTC. The genes are TRBV6-5 and TRBJ1-2, with a weak D call TRBD1 (5 bases). The V gene's germline CDR1 is MNHEY and CDR2 SVGAGI. The CDR3 is made up of 14 amino acids. The V end lost 1 base, the J end lost 4 bases, and 10 bases lay between the germline ends.

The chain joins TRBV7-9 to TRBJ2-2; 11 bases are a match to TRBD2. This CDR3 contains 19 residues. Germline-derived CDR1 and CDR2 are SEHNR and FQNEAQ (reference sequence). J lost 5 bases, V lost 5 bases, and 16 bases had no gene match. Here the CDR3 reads CASSPRLAGKPSGTGELFF. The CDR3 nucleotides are TGTGCCAGCAGCCCCCGACTAGCGGGAAAGCCCTCGGGGACCGGGGAGCTGTTTTTT.

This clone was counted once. CDR3 loop: CASSKAHTAGNTIYF. The CDR3 DNA follows: TGTGCCAGTAGTAAGGCGCACACAGCTGGAAACACCATATATTTT. J is TRBJ1-3 and V is TRBV19; no firm D call. Germline V gene sequence: CDR1 LNHDA, CDR2 SQIVND (reference sequence). Trimming pared 4 bases from V and 2 bases from J, leaving 12 bases between. CDR3 length: 15 amino acids. Looking up the rest from reference TRBV19 and TRBJ1-3 gives the full variable domain: DGGITQSPKYLFRKEGQNVTLSCEQNLNHDAMYWYRQDPGQGLRLIYYSQIVNDFQKGDIAEGYSVSREKKESFPLTVTSAQKNPTAFYLCASSKAHTAGNTIYFGEGSWLTVV.

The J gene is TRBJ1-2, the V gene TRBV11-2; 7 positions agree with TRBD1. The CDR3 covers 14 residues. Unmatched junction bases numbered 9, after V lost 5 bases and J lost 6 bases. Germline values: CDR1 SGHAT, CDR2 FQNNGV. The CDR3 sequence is CASSTLTGDHGYTF. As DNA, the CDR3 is TGTGCCAGCAGCACCCTTACAGGGGACCATGGCTACACCTTC.

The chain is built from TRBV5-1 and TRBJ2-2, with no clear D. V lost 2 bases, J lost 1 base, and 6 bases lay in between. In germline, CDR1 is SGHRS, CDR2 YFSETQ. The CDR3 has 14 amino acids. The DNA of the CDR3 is TGCGCCAGCAGCTTACCGCGGAACACCGGGGAGCTGTTTTTT. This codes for CASSLPRNTGELFF. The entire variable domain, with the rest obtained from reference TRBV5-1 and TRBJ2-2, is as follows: KAGVTQTPRYLIKTRGQQVTLSCSPISGHRSVSWYQQTPGQGLQFLFEYFSETQRNKGNFPGRFSGRQFSNSRSEMNVSTLELGDSALYLCASSLPRNTGELFFGEGSRLTVL.

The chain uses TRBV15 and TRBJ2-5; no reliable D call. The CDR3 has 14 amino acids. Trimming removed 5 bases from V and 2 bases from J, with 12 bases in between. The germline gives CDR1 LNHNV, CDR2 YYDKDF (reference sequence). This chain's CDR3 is CATSFRVWQETQYF. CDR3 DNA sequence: TGTGCCACCAGCTTTCGGGTCTGGCAAGAGACCCAGTACTTC.

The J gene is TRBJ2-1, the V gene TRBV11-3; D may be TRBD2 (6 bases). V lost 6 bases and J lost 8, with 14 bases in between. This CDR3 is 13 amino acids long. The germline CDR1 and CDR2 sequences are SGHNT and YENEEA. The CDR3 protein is CASSFRPGDEQFF. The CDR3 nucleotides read TGTGCCAGCAGTTTTAGACCGGGAGATGAGCAGTTCTTC.